A single sample gave rise to the 30 T cell receptor beta chains below, sequenced in a study of blood T cell repertoires in COVID-19. TCRdb's table, derived via immunoSEQ multiplex PCR, lists solely in-frame clones and lacks some. The repertoire includes roughly 200,000 clones, about nine tenths of them detected once, and around 1.7% sits in the top ten. Material for sequencing was peripheral blood. The source of these receptors is a man aged 18-30 years with active or convalescent COVID-19.

This chain links TRBV6-5 with TRBJ2-5; 7 positions agree with TRBD1. The junction had 2 bases not matched to a gene; V was cut back by 4 bases and J by 3 bases. This CDR3 has 13 amino acids. The germline gives CDR1 MNHEY, CDR2 SVGAGI. For the CDR3, the DNA is TGTGCCAGCAGTTTAGACAGGGAAGAGACCCAGTACTTC. The encoded protein is CASSLDREETQYF.

This rearrangement joins TRBV30 to TRBJ1-2; D is ambiguous. Trimming shortened V by 6 bases and J by 2 bases, and 25 bases separated the two germline ends. CDR1 and CDR2 from the germline V gene are GTSNPN and SVGIG (reference sequence). CDR3 size: 17 residues. Here the CDR3 DNA reads TGTGCCTGCCCTTATGCGGGATCCCTGAAACTAAACTATGGCTACACCTTC. This encodes CACPYAGSLKLNYGYTF.

J is TRBJ1-2 and V is TRBV10-3; TRBD1 matches at 9 bases. V shed 0 bases, J shed 4 bases, and the junction held 3 bases outside the gene matches. Per the germline V gene, CDR1 is ENHRY and CDR2 is SYGVKD. The length of the CDR3 is 15 residues. The CDR3 here is CAISESGQGSYGYTF. The DNA for the CDR3 is TGTGCCATCAGTGAGTCGGGACAGGGAAGCTATGGCTACACCTTC.

The chain combines TRBV18 with TRBJ2-7; the D is unclear. V gave up 3 bases and J gave up 0 bases, with 6 bases separating them. CDR3 size: 13 residues. The germline gives CDR1 KGHSH, CDR2 LQKENI. Written as DNA, the CDR3 is TGTGCCAGCTCACCGTACAGCTCCTACGAGCAGTACTTC. Residues: CASSPYSSYEQYF.

The chain has TRBV2 and TRBJ2-2; 10 bases map to TRBD1. The V gene end was trimmed by 6 bases and the J gene end by 4 bases; junction bases not matched to a gene: 8. The CDR3 runs to 16 residues. In germline, CDR1 is SNHLY, CDR2 FYNNEI. Here the CDR3 reads CASRSGTGASTGELFF. The CDR3 region has the DNA TGTGCCAGCAGGTCCGGGACAGGGGCTTCCACCGGGGAGCTGTTTTTT. Combining the CDR3 with reference TRBV2 and TRBJ2-2 gives the whole variable domain EPEVTQTPSHQVTQMGQEVILRCVPISNHLYFYWYRQILGQKVEFLVSFYNNEISEKSEIFDDQFSVERPDGSNFTLKIRSTKLEDSAMYFCASRSGTGASTGELFFGEGSRLTVL.

This chain's CDR3 is CASSRRAGNPYNEQFF. Here the CDR3 DNA reads TGTGCCAGCAGCAGACGAGCGGGAAATCCCTACAATGAGCAGTTCTTC. This rearrangement joins TRBV11-3 to TRBJ2-1, with 7 positions matching TRBD2. Germline trimming cut 5 bases from V and 2 bases from J; bases unmatched to any gene: 9. This CDR3 is built from 16 residues. In germline, CDR1 is SGHNT, CDR2 YENEEA.

This sequence joins TRBV28 and TRBJ2-3; 7 positions agree with TRBD2. CDR3 length: 16 residues. Losses at the gene ends were 5 bases for V and 0 bases for J; bases not matched to a gene: 8. The germline V gene encodes CDR1 MDHEN and CDR2 SYDVKM. The CDR3 protein is CASSPAGSSSTDTQYF. CDR3 DNA sequence: TGTGCCAGCAGTCCAGCGGGAAGTTCTAGCACAGATACGCAGTATTTT.

This clone is a singleton in its sample. The V call is TRBV6-5, the J call TRBJ1-1; 8 nucleotides line up with TRBD1. The CDR3 runs 14 residues. With V trimmed by 6 bases and J by 6 bases, 9 bases remained unmatched. Germline V gene lookup returns CDR1 MNHEY and CDR2 SVGAGI. This CDR3 is CASSPPGQASEAFF. The CDR3 nucleotides read TGTGCCAGCAGCCCCCCGGGACAGGCATCTGAAGCTTTCTTT.

The gene calls are TRBV5-6 and TRBJ2-3, with 7 bases identical to TRBD1. This CDR3 contains 18 residues. Germline V gene data show CDR1 as SGHDT and CDR2 as YYEEEE. J gave up 2 bases and V 3 bases, and 15 bases lay outside the gene matches. The CDR3 DNA follows: TGTGCCAGCAGCTACTACCTGACAGGGAATATTTACACAGATACGCAGTATTTT. It yields the protein CASSYYLTGNIYTDTQYF.

The J gene is TRBJ1-3, the V gene TRBV5-1; no clear D gene. The germline gives CDR1 SGHRS, CDR2 YFSETQ. The CDR3 consists of 18 residues. The V end was cut by 0 bases, the J end by 0 bases, with 16 bases between. CDR3 in DNA: TGCGCCAGCAGCTTGGGGGAGAGAGGTTTAAGCTCTGGAAACACCATATATTTT. Translation: CASSLGERGLSSGNTIYF.

The gene calls are TRBV30 and TRBJ1-2; 9 nucleotides agree with TRBD1. The CDR3 covers 14 residues. Trimming removed 4 bases from V and 1 base from J; junction bases left unmatched: 4. Germline CDR1 reads GTSNPN; CDR2 reads SVGIG (reference sequence). CDR3 in amino acids: CAWNADRGNYGYTF. CDR3 in DNA: TGTGCCTGGAACGCGGACAGGGGTAACTATGGCTACACCTTC. Filled out from reference TRBV30 and TRBJ1-2, the complete variable domain reads SQTIHQWPATLVQPVGSPLSLECTVEGTSNPNLYWYRQAAGRGLQLLFYSVGIGQISSEVPQNLSASRPQDRQFILSSKKLLLSDSGFYLCAWNADRGNYGYTFGSGTRLTVV.

Comment on this clone: In the same sample, other DNA sequences code for this CDR3. The V and J genes are TRBV5-1 and TRBJ2-5, with a weak D call TRBD1 (6 bases). Germline V gene data show CDR1 as SGHRS and CDR2 as YFSETQ. This CDR3 is 14 amino acids long. The V end was cut by 0 bases, the J end by 1 base, with 7 bases between. Written as DNA, the CDR3 is TGCGCCAGCAGCTTGGACAGGGCCCAAGAGACCCAGTACTTC. Encoded protein: CASSLDRAQETQYF.

CDR3 nucleotide sequence: TGTGCCAGCAGTCCGACTAGCTTTTCTGTCTACGAGCAGTACTTC. Encoded protein: CASSPTSFSVYEQYF. The V call is TRBV6-6, the J call TRBJ2-7, with 7 bases fitting TRBD2. The CDR3 length is 15 residues. CDR1 and CDR2 from the germline V gene are MNHNY and SVGAGI (reference sequence). V shed 5 bases and J 3 bases; nucleotides not matched to a gene: 10.

This chain uses TRBV18 with TRBJ1-1; perhaps TRBD1 as D (6 bases). Trimming pared 5 bases from V and 5 bases from J, leaving 12 bases between. Germline loops: CDR1 KGHSH, CDR2 LQKENI. CDR3 length: 13 residues. The CDR3 bases are TGTGCCAGCTCAATACCAGGGGAGACTGAAGCTTTCTTT. Residues: CASSIPGETEAFF. The full variable domain, with the rest looked up from reference TRBV18 and TRBJ1-1, is NAGVMQNPRHLVRRRGQEARLRCSPMKGHSHVYWYRQLPEEGLKFMVYLQKENIIDESGMPKERFSAEFPKEGPSILRIQQVVRGDSAAYFCASSIPGETEAFFGQGTRLTVV.

This chain joins TRBV9 and TRBJ1-1, with D tentatively TRBD1 (5 bases). CDR1 SGDLS and CDR2 YYNGEE come from the germline V gene. The V end lost 4 bases, the J end lost 0 bases, and 10 bases lay between the germline ends. The CDR3 has 14 residues. CDR3 DNA sequence: TGTGCCAGCAGCCCCCGACAGATGAACACTGAAGCTTTCTTT. Its translation: CASSPRQMNTEAFF. The complete variable domain, with remaining parts taken from reference TRBV9 and TRBJ1-1, reads DSGVTQTPKHLITATGQRVTLRCSPRSGDLSVYWYQQSLDQGLQFLIQYYNGEERAKGNILERFSAQQFPDLHSELNLSSLELGDSALYFCASSPRQMNTEAFFGQGTRLTVV.

The chain links TRBV5-1 to TRBJ1-2; 7 bases align to TRBD1. The junction had 9 bases not matched to a gene; V was cut back by 2 bases and J by 5 bases. The CDR3 is 15 residues long. Germline V lookup: CDR1 SGHRS, CDR2 YFSETQ. CDR3 in amino acids: CASSLSSGQTYGYTF. The CDR3 DNA is TGCGCCAGCAGCTTATCTTCGGGACAGACTTATGGCTACACCTTC.

The chain employs TRBV5-5 and TRBJ1-2, with 9 bases matching TRBD1. CDR1 and CDR2 (germline): SGHKS, YYEKEE (reference sequence). The CDR3 extends over 14 amino acids. The V segment lost 4 bases and the J segment 6 bases; nucleotides outside the gene matches: 7. The CDR3 region is CASSPLGQGDGYTF. CDR3 bases: TGTGCCAGCAGCCCGTTGGGACAGGGCGATGGCTACACCTTC.

The chain uses TRBV28 and TRBJ1-1; a possible D gene is TRBD1 (5 bases). Trimming removed 8 bases at V and 0 bases at J, with 13 bases between. The CDR3 covers 14 residues. CDR1 and CDR2 from the germline V gene are MDHEN and SYDVKM. The CDR3 DNA sequence: TGTGCCAGCCGTCCCGGGGGAATGAACACTGAAGCTTTCTTT. Encoded protein: CASRPGGMNTEAFF. The full variable domain, rest sourced from reference TRBV28 and TRBJ1-1, is DVKVTQSSRYLVKRTGEKVFLECVQDMDHENMFWYRQDPGLGLRLIYFSYDVKMKEKGDIPEGYSVSREKKERFSLILESASTNQTSMYLCASRPGGMNTEAFFGQGTRLTVV.

This clone showed up just a few times. In DNA form, the CDR3 reads TGTGCCAGCAGTGTTAACGGACTCCGGCTGCGTGGCTACACCTTC. It encodes CASSVNGLRLRGYTF. The V gene is TRBV2, the J gene TRBJ1-2; no clear D. Per germline, CDR1 SNHLY and CDR2 FYNNEI. The germline V and J ends were trimmed by 4 bases and 7 bases, with 19 bases remaining between them. The CDR3 extends over 15 amino acids.

V gene TRBV6-1 combines with J gene TRBJ1-2, with D perhaps TRBD1 (5 bases). The V gene lost 3 bases and the J gene lost 8 bases, with 13 bases spanning the gap. From germline, CDR1 is MNHNS and CDR2 SASEGT. This CDR3 comprises 13 residues. The CDR3 spells CASSDGGDRGYTF. The CDR3, as DNA: TGTGCCAGCAGTGATGGGGGGGATCGGGGCTACACCTTC.

With respect to this clone: The sample holds other DNA sequences that translate to the same CDR3. This rearrangement joins TRBV3-1 (or the pseudogene TRBV3-2) to TRBJ2-3; D remains unclear. With 3 bases removed from V and 0 bases from J, the gap between germline ends came to 4 bases. Looked up from germline, CDR1 is LGHDT and CDR2 is YNNKEL (reference sequence). This CDR3 region has 13 residues. CDR3 loop: CASSQASTDTQYF. Written as DNA, the CDR3 is TGTGCCAGCAGCCAGGCTAGCACAGATACGCAGTATTTT.

The chain carries TRBV7-2 and TRBJ2-7; TRBD2 might be the D (5 bases). V lost 2 bases and J lost 2, with 10 bases in between. In germline, CDR1 is SGHTA, CDR2 FQGNSA. This CDR3 is built from 14 residues. CDR3 region: CASSLIGDAYEQYF. The DNA for the CDR3 is TGTGCCAGCAGCTTAATCGGGGATGCCTACGAGCAGTACTTC.

The chain combines TRBV11-3 with TRBJ2-4, with D possibly matching TRBD2 (7 bases). Deletions cut 5 bases from V and 4 bases from J, with 18 bases between. This CDR3 region has 16 residues. In germline, CDR1 is SGHNT, CDR2 YENEEA. The DNA of the CDR3 is TGTGCCAGCAGCCCCGGTGGGGGGGCGACTAAAAACATTCAGTACTTC. Encoded protein: CASSPGGGATKNIQYF.

J is TRBJ2-5 and V is TRBV5-8; 7 nucleotides align to TRBD1. With V trimmed by 3 bases and J by 0 bases, 5 bases remained unmatched. The germline V gene has CDR1 SGHTS and CDR2 YDEGEE. There are 15 residues in the CDR3. CDR3 sequence: CASSWTGLYQETQYF. The CDR3 coding sequence is TGTGCCAGCAGCTGGACAGGACTGTACCAAGAGACCCAGTACTTC. Supplemented by reference TRBV5-8 and TRBJ2-5, the full variable domain reads EAGVTQSPTHLIKTRGQQATLRCSPISGHTSVYWYQQALGLGLQFLLWYDEGEERNRGNFPPRFSGRQFPNYSSELNVNALELEDSALYLCASSWTGLYQETQYFGPGTRLLVL.

CDR3: CASVASMNTEAFF. The CDR3, as DNA: TGTGCCAGCGTAGCCTCAATGAACACTGAAGCTTTCTTT. V and J are TRBV2 and TRBJ1-1; D unresolved. The V end was cut by 8 bases, the J end by 0 bases, with 10 bases between. The germline gives CDR1 SNHLY, CDR2 FYNNEI. The CDR3 totals 13 residues. Combining the CDR3 with reference TRBV2 and TRBJ1-1 gives the whole variable domain EPEVTQTPSHQVTQMGQEVILRCVPISNHLYFYWYRQILGQKVEFLVSFYNNEISEKSEIFDDQFSVERPDGSNFTLKIRSTKLEDSAMYFCASVASMNTEAFFGQGTRLTVV.

The chain uses TRBV21-1 and TRBJ1-2; the table gives TRBD1 as D, unverified against the DNA. TRBV21-1 is a documented pseudogene. The CDR3 length is 16 residues. The CDR3 loop is CASSKVGRILNYGYTF. CDR3 bases: TGTGCCAGCAGCAAAGTGGGCCGGATTCTAAACTATGGCTACACCTTC.

This chain connects TRBV7-2 to TRBJ1-5, with 9 bases identical to TRBD1. The CDR3 has 14 amino acids. The V segment lost 5 bases and the J segment 4 bases; nucleotides outside the gene matches: 3. From germline, CDR1 is SGHTA and CDR2 FQGNSA. The chain's CDR3 is CASSPGQGNQPQHF. The CDR3 DNA is TGTGCCAGCAGCCCCGGACAGGGGAATCAGCCCCAGCATTTT.

This clone has only a few counts. The rearrangement uses TRBV5-8 and TRBJ1-6, with TRBD1 matching 7 bases. Germline-derived CDR1 and CDR2 are SGHTS and YDEGEE. V was pared by 2 bases and J by 6 bases, with 5 bases of the junction left unmatched. There are 15 residues in the CDR3. The CDR3 bases are TGTGCCAGCAGCTTTGGTCAGGGGGGTAATTCACCCCTCCACTTT. As protein: CASSFGQGGNSPLHF.

Here the CDR3 reads CASGDRGSKNEKLFF. The DNA of the CDR3 is TGTGCCAGCGGGGATCGGGGAAGCAAAAATGAAAAACTGTTTTTT. The chain recombines TRBV28 with TRBJ1-4; D gene ambiguous. Germline V gene lookup returns CDR1 MDHEN and CDR2 SYDVKM. With 8 bases removed from V and 5 bases from J, the gap between germline ends came to 18 bases. The CDR3 has 15 amino acids.

This chain uses TRBV30 with TRBJ1-2; TRBD1 matches at 7 bases. CDR3 length equals 15 residues. Germline V gene sequence: CDR1 GTSNPN, CDR2 SVGIG (reference sequence). V dropped 2 bases and J dropped 4; count of bases not matched to a gene: 10. The CDR3 region is CAWSSIRGRFYGYTF. CDR3 DNA sequence: TGTGCCTGGAGTTCCATAAGGGGGCGATTCTATGGCTACACCTTC.